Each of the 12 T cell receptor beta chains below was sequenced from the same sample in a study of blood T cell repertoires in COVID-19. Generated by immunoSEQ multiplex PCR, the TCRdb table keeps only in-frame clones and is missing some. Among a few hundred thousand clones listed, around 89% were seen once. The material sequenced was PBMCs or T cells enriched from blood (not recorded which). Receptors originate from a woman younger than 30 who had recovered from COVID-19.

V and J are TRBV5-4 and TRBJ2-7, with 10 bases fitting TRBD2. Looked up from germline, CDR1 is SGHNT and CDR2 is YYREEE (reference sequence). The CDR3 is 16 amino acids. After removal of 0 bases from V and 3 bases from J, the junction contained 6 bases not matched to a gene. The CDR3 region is CASSLASGGLFYEQYF. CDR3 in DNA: TGTGCCAGCAGCTTGGCTAGCGGGGGCCTCTTCTACGAGCAGTACTTC.

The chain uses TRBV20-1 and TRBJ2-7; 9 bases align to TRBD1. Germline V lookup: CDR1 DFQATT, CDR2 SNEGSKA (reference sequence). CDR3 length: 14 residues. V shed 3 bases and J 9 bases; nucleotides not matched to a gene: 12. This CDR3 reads CSASADGQGRMQYF. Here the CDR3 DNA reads TGCAGTGCTAGTGCAGACGGACAGGGGAGGATGCAGTACTTC.

The CDR3 nucleotides are TGTGCCAGCTCACCCGGGACAGGGACCTACGAGCAGTACTTC. Translating gives CASSPGTGTYEQYF. The rearrangement joins TRBV18 to TRBJ2-7; 9 nucleotides line up with TRBD1. The CDR3 extends over 14 amino acids. CDR1 is KGHSH and CDR2 is LQKENI in the germline V gene. The ends lost 3 bases at V and 2 bases at J; junction bases unmatched: 2.

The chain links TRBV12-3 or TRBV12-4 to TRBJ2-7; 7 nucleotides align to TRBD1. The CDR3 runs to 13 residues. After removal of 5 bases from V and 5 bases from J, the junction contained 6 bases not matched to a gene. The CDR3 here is CASSLRQGHEQYF. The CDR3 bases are TGTGCCAGCAGTCTCAGACAGGGCCACGAGCAGTACTTC.

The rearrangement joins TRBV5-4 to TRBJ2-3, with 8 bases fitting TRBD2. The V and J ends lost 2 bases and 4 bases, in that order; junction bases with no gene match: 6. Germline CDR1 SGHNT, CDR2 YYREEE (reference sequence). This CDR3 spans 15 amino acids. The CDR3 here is CASSFSGEVSDTQYF. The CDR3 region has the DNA TGTGCCAGCAGCTTTAGCGGGGAGGTCTCAGATACGCAGTATTTT. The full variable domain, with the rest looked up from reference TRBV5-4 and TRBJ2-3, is ETGVTQSPTHLIKTRGQQVTLRCSSQSGHNTVSWYQQALGQGPQFIFQYYREEENGRGNFPPRFSGLQFPNYSSELNVNALELDDSALYLCASSFSGEVSDTQYFGPGTRLTVL.

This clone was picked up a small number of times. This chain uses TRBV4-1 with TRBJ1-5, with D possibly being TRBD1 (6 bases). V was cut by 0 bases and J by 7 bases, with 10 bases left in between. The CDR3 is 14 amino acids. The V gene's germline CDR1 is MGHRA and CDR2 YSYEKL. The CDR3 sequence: CASSQEIQGQPQHF. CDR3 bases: TGCGCCAGCAGCCAAGAGATACAGGGCCAGCCCCAGCATTTT.

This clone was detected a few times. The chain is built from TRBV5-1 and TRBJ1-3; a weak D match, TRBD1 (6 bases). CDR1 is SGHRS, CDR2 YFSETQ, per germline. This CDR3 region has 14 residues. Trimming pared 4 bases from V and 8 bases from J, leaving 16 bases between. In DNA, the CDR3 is TGCGCCAGCAGCGCTCAGGGGAGCCTAGACACCATATATTTT. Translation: CASSAQGSLDTIYF.

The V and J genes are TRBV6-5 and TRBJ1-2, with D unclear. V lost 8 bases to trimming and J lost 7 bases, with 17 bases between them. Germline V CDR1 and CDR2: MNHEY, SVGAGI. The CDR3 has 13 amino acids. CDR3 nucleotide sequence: TGTGCCAGCTCCCCGGTTGAGGGCCGTGGCTACACCTTC. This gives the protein CASSPVEGRGYTF.

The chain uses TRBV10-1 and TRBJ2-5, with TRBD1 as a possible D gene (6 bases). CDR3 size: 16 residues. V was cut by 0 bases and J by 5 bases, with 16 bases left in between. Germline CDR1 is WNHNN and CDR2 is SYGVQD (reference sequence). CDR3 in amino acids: CASSESRPGGLETQYF. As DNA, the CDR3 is TGCGCCAGCAGTGAGTCGCGGCCTGGGGGCTTGGAGACCCAGTACTTC.

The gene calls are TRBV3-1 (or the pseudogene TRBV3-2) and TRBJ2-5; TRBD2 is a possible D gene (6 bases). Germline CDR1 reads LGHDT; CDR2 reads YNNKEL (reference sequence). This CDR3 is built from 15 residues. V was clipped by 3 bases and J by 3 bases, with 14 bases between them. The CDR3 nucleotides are TGTGCCAGCAGCCAGGTGTTGACTAGTGAAGAGACCCAGTACTTC. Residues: CASSQVLTSEETQYF.

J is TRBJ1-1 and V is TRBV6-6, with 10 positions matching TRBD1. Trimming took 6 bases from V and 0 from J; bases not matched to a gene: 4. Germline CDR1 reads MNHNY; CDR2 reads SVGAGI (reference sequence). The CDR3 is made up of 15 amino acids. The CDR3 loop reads CASRDRGFLNTEAFF. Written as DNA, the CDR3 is TGTGCCAGCAGGGACAGGGGGTTTTTGAACACTGAAGCTTTCTTT.

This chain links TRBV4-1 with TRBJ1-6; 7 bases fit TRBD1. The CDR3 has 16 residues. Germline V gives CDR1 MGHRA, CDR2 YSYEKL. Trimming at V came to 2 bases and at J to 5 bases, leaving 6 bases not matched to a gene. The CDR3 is CASSQTGAADNSPLHF. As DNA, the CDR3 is TGCGCCAGCAGCCAAACAGGGGCCGCGGATAATTCACCCCTCCACTTT.